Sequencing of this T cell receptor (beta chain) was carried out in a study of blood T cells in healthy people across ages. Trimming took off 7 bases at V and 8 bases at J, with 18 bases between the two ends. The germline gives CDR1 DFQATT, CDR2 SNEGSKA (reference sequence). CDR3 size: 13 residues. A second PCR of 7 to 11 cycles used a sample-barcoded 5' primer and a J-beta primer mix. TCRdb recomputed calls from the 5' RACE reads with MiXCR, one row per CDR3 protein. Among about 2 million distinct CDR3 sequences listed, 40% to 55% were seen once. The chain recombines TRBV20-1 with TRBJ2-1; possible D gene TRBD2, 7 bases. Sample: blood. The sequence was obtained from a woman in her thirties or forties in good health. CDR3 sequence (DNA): TGCAGTGTCTGGGGGGGGCGCGGCGATGAGCAGTTCTTC. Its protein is CSVWGGRGDEQFF.